This TCR beta chain is from a study of CD8 T cells in Susac syndrome (dated by TCRdb to between 2018 and 2020). For context, the study as a whole: The study used repertoire sequencing to test whether antigen drove CD8+ T cell activation and differentiation in Susac syndrome. Study-wide findings and limitations: The TCR sequencing and HLA analysis was acknowledged to have included a relatively small number of individuals.

Worth noting for this clonotype: What this receptor recognizes is not known. Base-call qualities are not available, and no considerably larger clone is one nucleotide away.

RNA was extracted with the RNeasy kit and 0.5 to 1 ug was reverse transcribed using random hexamers. The immunoSEQ multiplex PCR assay, which covers 54 Vbeta and 13 Jbeta segments, was used to amplify TCR beta CDR3 regions. PCR amplification bias was corrected using a synthetic template baseline for primer optimization and computational correction. In the original analysis: Only productive sequences were kept, with reads annotated to V, D and J genes according to IMGT and analyzed in immunoSEQ Analyzer. To calculate clonality, Shannon entropy was normalized by log2 of the number of productive unique sequences and then subtracted from one. Public and private clones were assessed among the 100 most prevalent clones of each patient and control. Clones were defined as Susac-specific when absent from the healthy and MS cohorts, from about a thousand published viral clones and from other ImmuneACCESS disease sequences. TCRdb reprocessed the public reads (quality trimming at Q25 with fastp, clone calling with MiXCR) and kept in-frame beta chains. Each entry merges the rows of one CDR3 protein and shows their most common DNA and genes. In this record, the V and J calls reflect TCRdb's handling and not the investigators' own analysis. The sample contains approximately 100,000 distinct CDR3 sequences, about 96% of them found a single time. The ten largest clones add up to 0.096% of the sample.

Peripheral blood CD8+ and CD4+ T cells from healthy donors, Susac syndrome patients and multiple sclerosis patients were profiled by high-throughput TCR beta sequencing. The healthy donors served as controls matched for age and sex. Bulk CD8+ and CD4+ T cells were purified by magnetic negative isolation, while CD8+ TEMRA cells were enriched using FACS. Blood was drawn into EDTA tubes, processed within 24 hours, and PBMCs were isolated by density gradient centrifugation. PBMCs intended for TCR sequencing were cryopreserved in liquid nitrogen and were subsequently thawed in a 37 degrees C water bath. A purity of at least 90% was achieved for sorted or isolated CD4+, CD8+ and CD8+ TEMRA cells. The sequenced material came from CD4+ T cells from PBMCs. The sequence was collected from a human donor in good health.

CDR3 protein: CASSNPPGQETQYF. The base sequence is TGTGCCAGCAGTAACCCCCCGGGCCAAGAGACCCAGTACTTC. The V gene is TRBV12-3 or TRBV12-4 and the J gene is TRBJ2-5, with an unclear D gene assignment. Including the terminal cysteine and phenylalanine, the CDR3 comprises 14 residues. Of all the DNA, just the CDR3 is kept, 42 bases in frame from base 1. V loses 5 bases of germline sequence and J loses 1 base, and the interval between the two ends is 11 bases.